These T cell receptor beta chains were read from a single sample in a study of T cells after posttransplantation cyclophosphamide. Produced via immunoSEQ multiplex PCR; TCRdb's table is partial and in-frame only. The data show some 47,000 clones, approximately 86% seen once. Specimen: PBMCs. The receptors were gathered from a man younger than 40 with a blood cancer, CMV-positive, and with a related stem cell donor. CDR3s include the opening cysteine and the closing phenylalanine or tryptophan. Fields, in order: J gene, clone size, D gene, V gene, CDR3 DNA, CDR3 protein. A D gene is named only where the DNA matches it firmly. Rows may omit the clone size; those that give it use once, few, many or a size class.

>TRBJ1-3|NA|NA|TRBV4-1
TGCGCCAGCAGCCAAGACAGGGGCTCTGGAAACACCATATATTTT
CASSQDRGSGNTIYF
>TRBJ2-7|NA|NA|TRBV29-1
TGCAGCGTTGGAGACGGCTACGAGCAGTACTTC
CSVGDGYEQYF
>TRBJ2-7|NA|NA|TRBV2
TGTGCCAGCATTAGTTCCCTTGCGAGGTCCTACGAGCAGTACTTC
CASISSLARSYEQYF
>TRBJ1-2|NA|NA|TRBV2
TGTGCCAGCAGTCTCAGAATCAAGATCTACACCTTC
CASSLRIKIYTF
>TRBJ1-5|few|NA|TRBV6-1
TGTGCCAGCACCCGAGGATGGGGGCTGGATCAGCCCCAGCATTTT
CASTRGWGLDQPQHF
>TRBJ2-5|NA|NA|TRBV27
TGTGCCAGCAGCCGAAGTGACATCCAAGAGACCCAGTACTTC
CASSRSDIQETQYF
>TRBJ1-2|NA|TRBD1|TRBV29-1
TGCAGCGTCACCGGGACAGGGGCGCTATCGGAGGGCTACACCTTC
CSVTGTGALSEGYTF
>TRBJ2-7|NA|TRBD2|TRBV7-9
TGTGCCAGCAGCTTTCCCGGGACTAGCGGACCGTACTTC
CASSFPGTSGPYF
>TRBJ1-4|NA|TRBD1|TRBV2
TGTGCCAGCAGCATGCTAGCCGGGACAGGAGGTGAAAAACTGTTTTTT
CASSMLAGTGGEKLFF
>TRBJ1-5|once|NA|TRBV19
TGTGCCAGTAGTACCGACAGGTCCCACCAGCCCCAGCATTTT
CASSTDRSHQPQHF
>TRBJ2-1|NA|TRBD2|TRBV28
TGTGCCAGCCGAGAGAGCGGGAGTCCCTACAATGAGCAGTTCTTC
CASRESGSPYNEQFF
>TRBJ2-3|NA|NA|TRBV5-5
TGTGCCAGCAGCCGTACTGCCGGGACAAGCACAGATACGCAGTATTTT
CASSRTAGTSTDTQYF
>TRBJ2-7|NA|TRBD2|TRBV5-1
TGCGCCAGCAGCCCCGGACTAGCGGGAGGTGACGGAGGGGTCGAGCAGTACTTC
CASSPGLAGGDGGVEQYF
>TRBJ2-5|NA|TRBD1|TRBV10-3
TGTGCCATCAGGGGGACAGGAGTACAAGAGACCCAGTACTTC
CAIRGTGVQETQYF
>TRBJ2-7|NA|TRBD1|TRBV9
TGTGCCAGCAGCGGGGACAGGGGAAACGAGCAGTACTTC
CASSGDRGNEQYF
>TRBJ1-1|NA|NA|TRBV4-3
TGCGCCAGCAGCCAGACAGGATACCTATACATGAACACTGAAGCTTTCTTT
CASSQTGYLYMNTEAFF
>TRBJ1-5|NA|TRBD1|TRBV7-7
TGTGCCAGCAGCTTAGTAAGGGGGGGAGAATGGACAGGGCTTAGCAATCAGCCCCAGCATTTT
CASSLVRGGEWTGLSNQPQHF
>TRBJ2-2|NA|TRBD2|TRBV7-2
TGTGCCAGCAGCGTGCTAGCGGGGCTGAACACCGGGGAGCTGTTTTTT
CASSVLAGLNTGELFF
>TRBJ1-2|NA|NA|TRBV4-2
TGTGCCAGCAGCCAAGATCACGGGGAAACTAACTATGGCTACACCTTC
CASSQDHGETNYGYTF
>TRBJ1-6|NA|NA|TRBV30
TGTGCCTGGTGCGAAAGCTCGAATTCACCCCTCCACTTT
CAWCESSNSPLHF
>TRBJ1-4|few|TRBD1|TRBV5-1
TGCGCCAGCAGCATTCTACAGGGGACTAATGAAAAACTGTTTTTT
CASSILQGTNEKLFF
>TRBJ2-7|few|TRBD2|TRBV6-5
TGTGCCAGCAGGCCTCGGGGGGGCAGGAACGAGCAGTACTTC
CASRPRGGRNEQYF
>TRBJ2-1|NA|NA|TRBV19
TGTGCCAGTAGTATCGCCGGGCCCCGGGGTGAGCAGTTCTTC
CASSIAGPRGEQFF
>TRBJ1-5|NA|TRBD1|TRBV18
TGTGCCAGCTCACCGGGGGGGACAGGGAATCAGCCCCAGCATTTT
CASSPGGTGNQPQHF
>TRBJ1-2|NA|TRBD1|TRBV5-6
TGTGCCAGCAGCTTCAACAGGGGATGGGGCGGCTACACCTTC
CASSFNRGWGGYTF
>TRBJ1-4|NA|NA|TRBV6-1
TGTGCCAGCAAGGGGCCCCCAACTAATGAAAAACTGTTTTTT
CASKGPPTNEKLFF
>TRBJ2-4|NA|TRBD2|TRBV25-1
TGTGCCAGCAGGGGCGGGGGTACAGCCAAAAACATTCAGTACTTC
CASRGGGTAKNIQYF
>TRBJ2-3|few|TRBD2|TRBV10-3
TGTGCCATCATGGGGCGGGAGGGCCCGGGGGATACGCAGTATTTT
CAIMGREGPGDTQYF
>TRBJ2-2|NA|NA|TRBV4-1
TGCGCCAGCAGCCAACCAGGGGGGTACACCGGGGAGCTGTTTTTT
CASSQPGGYTGELFF
>TRBJ1-5|NA|NA|TRBV19
TGTGCCAGTAGTATTTACCTGGAGAATCAGCCCCAGCATTTT
CASSIYLENQPQHF
>TRBJ1-4|NA|TRBD1|TRBV5-1
TGCGCCAGCAGCTCAACAGGGGCGGGGGAAAAACTGTTTTTT
CASSSTGAGEKLFF
>TRBJ2-5|NA|TRBD2|TRBV7-2
TGTGCCAGCAGAAAAAACTCCGGGACTAGCCCAGAGACCCAGTACTTC
CASRKNSGTSPETQYF
>TRBJ1-1|NA|TRBD1|TRBV7-8
TGTGCCAGCAGCCAAAAACTCCTCGTGGGGACAGGGATGAACACTGAAGCTTTCTTT
CASSQKLLVGTGMNTEAFF
>TRBJ2-7|NA|TRBD2|TRBV19
TGTGCCAGTAGTGTCAGTCTAGCGGTCCGCTCCTACGAGCAGTACTTC
CASSVSLAVRSYEQYF
>TRBJ2-7|NA|TRBD2|TRBV7-3
TGTGCCAGCAGCTTAAACGGCGGGAGGGGATCCGAGCAGTACTTC
CASSLNGGRGSEQYF
>TRBJ2-5|NA|NA|TRBV21-1
TGTGCCAGCAACGGGGGGGTGTACCAAGAGACCCAGTACTTC
CASNGGVYQETQYF
>TRBJ1-2|NA|NA|TRBV28
TGTGCCAGCAGGGGACTTAACTATGGCTACACCTTC
CASRGLNYGYTF
>TRBJ2-7|NA|NA|TRBV27
TGTGCCAGCAGTTTCCGGGACAACTACGAGCAGTACTTC
CASSFRDNYEQYF
>TRBJ1-2|NA|NA|TRBV7-9
TGTGCCAGCAGCTTAGACGTGGCTGGGGCGAGGGGCTACACCTTC
CASSLDVAGARGYTF
>TRBJ2-3|once|TRBD1|TRBV13
TGTGCTAGCAGCTTAGACCGAACCGGGACAGGGAGGGGAGATACGCAGTATTTT
CASSLDRTGTGRGDTQYF
>TRBJ1-1|NA|NA|TRBV11-3
TGTGCCAGCAGCTGGTCCGGTAACACTGAAGCTTTCTTT
CASSWSGNTEAFF
>TRBJ2-3|NA|NA|TRBV19
TGTGCCAGTAGTATAGCTGACCCCGGGGTAGATACGCAGTATTTT
CASSIADPGVDTQYF
>TRBJ2-5|NA|TRBD2|TRBV7-9
TGTGCCAGCAGTGGACTTGATCTAGCGGGAGGGTTCGGCGAGACCCAGTACTTC
CASSGLDLAGGFGETQYF
>TRBJ2-3|NA|NA|TRBV4-3
TGCGCCAGCAGCCAAGATATAGGGGTTCAGGGCACAGATACGCAGTATTTT
CASSQDIGVQGTDTQYF
>TRBJ1-1|NA|TRBD1|TRBV6-1
TGTGCCAGCAGTCCAGGGGGCCCATGGGCTGAAGCTTTCTTT
CASSPGGPWAEAFF
>TRBJ2-4|NA|NA|TRBV23-1
TGCGCCAGCAGTCAATCCGACGGGGGATTCCCCCAAGCCAAAAACATTCAGTACTTC
CASSQSDGGFPQAKNIQYF
>TRBJ2-1|NA|TRBD2|TRBV30
TGTGCCTGGAGTGTAGGCTGGGCTAGCGGGAGTTTGGACAATGAGCAGTTCTTC
CAWSVGWASGSLDNEQFF
>TRBJ1-2|NA|NA|TRBV30
TGTGTCTCTCTGGAGCCCTCAGGCTACACCTTC
CVSLEPSGYTF
>TRBJ2-5|NA|TRBD2|TRBV5-1
TGCGCCAGCAGCCCCGGGACTAGCGGGAGGAGGTTGGGAGAGACCCAGTACTTC
CASSPGTSGRRLGETQYF